A selection of T cell receptor beta chains follows, all from one sample in a study of siplizumab effects on memory and regulatory T cells. The repertoire was sequenced with immunoSEQ multiplex PCR; TCRdb's copy has only in-frame clones and lacks some. The table records tens of thousands of clones, 95% to 98% of them present only once. Sequenced sample: naive CD8+ T cells sorted from blood. The source of these receptors is a human donor in good health. Both conserved end residues are part of each CDR3. A D gene is named only where the DNA matches it firmly. The size of a clone is reported for some rows only, either as once, few or many, or as a class for expanded clones.

j_call clone_size d_call v_call cdr3_aa cdr3_nt
TRBJ1-2 - TRBD1 TRBV7-9 CASSLPNRGYYGYTF TGTGCCAGCAGCTTACCCAACAGGGGTTATTATGGCTACACCTTC
TRBJ2-3 - - TRBV30 CAWSLGAGDTDTQYF TGTGCCTGGAGTTTGGGGGCCGGAGACACAGATACGCAGTATTTT
TRBJ1-1 once TRBD1 TRBV4-1 CASSQQGDTEAFF TGCGCCAGCAGCCAACAGGGGGACACTGAAGCTTTCTTT
TRBJ1-1 - - TRBV6-1 CASSDAMNTEAFF TGTGCCAGCAGTGACGCCATGAACACTGAAGCTTTCTTT
TRBJ2-3 - TRBD2 TRBV9 CASSRSGGVTDTQYF TGTGCCAGCAGCAGGAGCGGGGGGGTCACAGATACGCAGTATTTT
TRBJ2-2 - TRBD2 TRBV11-2 CASSLSWEGPNTGELFF TGTGCCAGCAGCTTATCCTGGGAGGGACCGAACACCGGGGAGCTGTTTTTT
TRBJ2-7 once TRBD1 TRBV27 CASSLRQGAVDEQYF TGTGCCAGCAGTCTACGACAGGGGGCGGTAGACGAGCAGTACTTC
TRBJ2-3 - - TRBV29-1 CSVSLEGRTDTQYF TGCAGCGTTTCTCTTGAGGGCCGCACAGATACGCAGTATTTT
TRBJ2-7 - - TRBV6-1 CASTLRGTYEQYF TGTGCCAGCACCCTAAGGGGGACCTACGAGCAGTACTTC
TRBJ2-3 - TRBD1 TRBV6-6 CASSYSRDRSTDTQYF TGTGCCAGCAGTTACTCCCGGGACAGAAGCACAGATACGCAGTATTTT
TRBJ2-3 - - TRBV5-4 CASSLWSDTQYF TGTGCCAGCAGCTTATGGAGTGATACGCAGTATTTT
TRBJ2-7 - TRBD2 TRBV29-1 CSVEDEPAGASYEQYF TGCAGCGTTGAAGATGAGCCAGCGGGGGCGTCCTACGAGCAGTACTTC
TRBJ2-1 - TRBD2 TRBV4-3 CASSQEPAGGHNEQFF TGCGCCAGCAGCCAAGAGCCGGCGGGGGGTCACAATGAGCAGTTCTTC
TRBJ2-4 - - TRBV5-5 CASSQDRGDTNIQYF TGCGCCAGCAGCCAAGATAGAGGAGACACAAACATTCAGTACTTC
TRBJ2-7 - - TRBV4-3 CASSQDLGSYEQYF TGCGCCAGCAGCCAAGATTTAGGGAGCTACGAGCAGTACTTC
TRBJ2-4 - TRBD2 TRBV4-1 CASSQNSGEGIQYF TGCGCCAGCAGCCAAAATAGCGGGGAGGGCATTCAGTACTTC
TRBJ2-1 - - TRBV6-1 CASGWGESYNEQFF TGTGCCAGCGGGTGGGGTGAGTCCTACAATGAGCAGTTCTTC
TRBJ2-3 - TRBD2 TRBV7-3 CASSLKAGRDTQYF TGTGCCAGCAGCTTAAAAGCGGGGCGTGATACGCAGTATTTT
TRBJ2-1 - TRBD1 TRBV12-5 CASGLFGTGANEQFF TGTGCTAGTGGTTTATTTGGGACAGGGGCAAATGAGCAGTTCTTC
TRBJ2-1 once - TRBV5-6 CASSPELASIRPYNEQFF TGTGCCAGCAGCCCGGAACTAGCCAGTATACGCCCCTACAATGAGCAGTTCTTC
TRBJ2-1 - TRBD2 TRBV6-5 CASSHRGTSGFVQFF TGTGCCAGCAGTCACCGGGGGACTAGTGGGTTCGTGCAGTTCTTC
TRBJ1-6 - - TRBV27 CASSLYNSPLHF TGTGCCAGCAGTTTATATAATTCACCCCTCCACTTT
TRBJ2-5 - - TRBV5-6 CASSLEGPLPQETQYF TGTGCCAGCAGCTTGGAAGGGCCCCTACCCCAAGAGACCCAGTACTTC
TRBJ1-5 - - TRBV7-8 CASSFEGEPQHF TGTGCCAGCAGCTTCGAAGGGGAGCCCCAGCATTTT
TRBJ2-1 - TRBD1 TRBV9 CASSPKTGLINEQFF TGTGCCAGCAGCCCCAAGACAGGGTTGATCAATGAGCAGTTCTTC
TRBJ2-3 - TRBD2 TRBV19 CASSISFGTSVGTDTQYF TGTGCCAGTAGTATAAGTTTTGGGACTAGCGTGGGAACAGATACGCAGTATTTT
TRBJ2-1 - - TRBV20-1 CSARLIEQFF TGCAGTGCGAGACTTATTGAGCAGTTCTTC
TRBJ1-4 - TRBD1 TRBV11-2 CASSSLNRGEANEKLFF TGTGCCAGCAGCTCCCTCAACAGGGGCGAGGCTAATGAAAAACTGTTTTTT
TRBJ2-5 - - TRBV6-5 CASWNELGGTQYF TGTGCCAGCTGGAATGAGTTGGGGGGGACCCAGTACTTC
TRBJ2-3 - TRBD1 TRBV9 CASSVGQGNTDTQYF TGTGCCAGCAGTGTTGGACAGGGGAACACAGATACGCAGTATTTT
TRBJ2-5 - TRBD2 TRBV7-9 CASRGAQLAGVQETQYF TGTGCCAGCAGGGGGGCCCAACTAGCGGGAGTTCAAGAGACCCAGTACTTC
TRBJ1-1 once - TRBV7-9 CASSSGQLNTEAFF TGTGCCAGCAGCTCGGGACAATTGAACACTGAAGCTTTCTTT
TRBJ2-7 once - TRBV7-6 CASSLGQGGGYEQYF TGTGCCAGCAGCTTAGGGCAGGGTGGCGGGTACGAGCAGTACTTC
TRBJ1-3 - - TRBV9 CASSVVSSGNTIYF TGTGCCAGCAGCGTAGTCTCCTCTGGAAACACCATATATTTT
TRBJ2-1 - - TRBV30 CAWNSYNEQFF TGTGCCTGGAACTCCTACAATGAGCAGTTCTTC
TRBJ1-2 - TRBD1 TRBV6-6 CASSTPRQGHWGYTF TGTGCCAGCAGCACTCCGCGACAGGGGCATTGGGGCTACACCTTC
TRBJ2-6 - TRBD1 TRBV19 CASSSTGTIIRGANVLTF TGTGCCAGTAGTTCGACAGGGACAATAATACGGGGGGCCAACGTCCTGACTTTC
TRBJ2-7 - - TRBV7-9 CASSPRAGPNEQYF TGTGCCAGCAGCCCCAGGGCAGGCCCCAACGAGCAGTACTTC
TRBJ2-7 - TRBD2 TRBV28 CASSLVLAGAEYEQYF TGTGCCAGCAGTTTAGTCCTAGCGGGGGCAGAGTACGAGCAGTACTTC
TRBJ2-3 - - TRBV7-3 CASSLTGGYTDTQYF TGTGCCAGCAGCTTAACAGGGGGATACACAGATACGCAGTATTTT
TRBJ1-1 - - TRBV7-3 CASSSQGKGTEAFF TGTGCCAGCAGCTCACAGGGCAAGGGCACTGAAGCTTTCTTT
TRBJ1-5 - - TRBV27 CASSGTASNQPQHF TGTGCCAGCAGCGGGACGGCGAGCAATCAGCCCCAGCATTTT
TRBJ1-1 - - TRBV9 CASSVGGDTEAFF TGTGCCAGCAGCGTAGGGGGGGACACTGAAGCTTTCTTT
TRBJ1-2 - - TRBV4-1 CASSQAGNGYTF TGCGCCAGCAGCCAAGCGGGGAATGGCTACACCTTC
TRBJ2-1 - - TRBV27 CASSLSGVNEQFF TGTGCCAGCAGTTTATCGGGGGTGAATGAGCAGTTCTTC
TRBJ1-6 - TRBD1 TRBV5-6 CASSMGQGASPLHF TGTGCCAGCAGCATGGGACAGGGGGCTTCACCCCTCCACTTT
TRBJ2-7 - - TRBV11-2 CASSSTVAEQYF TGTGCCAGCAGCTCAACAGTGGCCGAGCAGTACTTC